This TCR beta chain comes out of a study of cytomegalovirus exposure and HLA in healthy donors. Study background: The early release's HLA-typed donors yielded approximately 82 million unique TCRs.

With respect to this clone: Antigen unknown.

Study-wide results and caveats: Association of a missense DCLRE1C variant with TCR beta V- and J-gene trimming was reported in a later analysis. HLA allele associations emerged for about 18,000 TCR beta sequences in a later analysis, at 0.05 false discovery rate.

Amplification used 60 Vbeta primers and 13 Jbeta primers. TCRdb's copy holds only in-frame clones and misses some; the assay was immunoSEQ multiplex PCR. Of about 160,000 clones listed, roughly 80% were seen once; the top ten hold roughly 3.6%. Material: PBMCs. This receptor was identified in a human donor in good health.

The CDR3 DNA sequence: TGTGCCAGCAGCTTAGCGCTTCTACGACAGGGTGGTCGGGGCTACACCTTC. Translated: CASSLALLRQGGRGYTF. The J gene is TRBJ1-2, the V gene TRBV7-2; 7 bases are a match to TRBD1. Germline CDR1 reads SGHTA; CDR2 reads FQGNSA. V lost 0 bases, J lost 8 bases, and 15 bases stayed unmatched. This CDR3 comprises 17 residues.